This T cell receptor beta chain was observed in a study of vaccination and CD4 T cells after COVID-19. For the study at large: Post-COVID draws came a median approximately 93 days after diagnosis (range 35 to 161). Samples were taken after vaccination, a median of approximately 72 days after dose two, with a range of 14 to 241. Whole-study findings and limits: Spike mono-reactivity was the property of 304 of 307 vaccine-specific clones in convalescent patients.

Germline V gene data show CDR1 as MNHEY and CDR2 as SVGEGT. This CDR3 contains 14 residues. A note on this clonotype: Its target is not known.

Treatment in this sample: roughly 11-day PBMC culture with coronavirus spike peptide pools or control peptides (ViraFEST assay). Researchers used the Oncomine TCR Beta short-read assay to sequence DNA from cultured CD4+ T cells. TCRdb re-called the PCR reads through MiXCR, storing one row per CDR3 protein. The sample lists about 18,000 distinct CDR3 sequences; around three quarters were seen once. This clonotype was sampled from a human donor who had recovered from COVID-19. The chain links TRBV6-2 or TRBV6-3 to TRBJ1-1; no clear D gene. Material for sequencing was CD4+ T cells from blood, cultured in vitro. CDR3 in DNA: TGTGCGTCGTCTGATCATAGAATTAACACTGAAGCTTTCTTT. This sequence encodes CASSDHRINTEAFF.